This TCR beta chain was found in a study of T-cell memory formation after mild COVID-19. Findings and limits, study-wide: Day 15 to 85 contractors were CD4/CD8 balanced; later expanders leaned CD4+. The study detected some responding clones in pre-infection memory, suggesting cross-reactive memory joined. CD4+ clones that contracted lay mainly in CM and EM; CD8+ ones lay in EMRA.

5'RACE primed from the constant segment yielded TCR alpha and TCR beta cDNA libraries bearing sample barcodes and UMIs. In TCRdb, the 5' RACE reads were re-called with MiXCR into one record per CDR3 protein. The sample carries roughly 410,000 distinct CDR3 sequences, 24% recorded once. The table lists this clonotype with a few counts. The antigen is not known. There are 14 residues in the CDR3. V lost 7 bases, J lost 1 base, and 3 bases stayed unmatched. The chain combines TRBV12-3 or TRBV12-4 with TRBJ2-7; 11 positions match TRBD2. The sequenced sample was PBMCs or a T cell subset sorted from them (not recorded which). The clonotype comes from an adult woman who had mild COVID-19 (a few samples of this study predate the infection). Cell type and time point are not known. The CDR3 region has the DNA TGTGCCAGCACGGGACTAGCGGCATCCTACGAGCAGTACTTC. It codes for CASTGLAASYEQYF.